The rows below give T cell receptor beta chains drawn from one sample of a study of blood T cell repertoires in COVID-19. Sequencing used immunoSEQ multiplex PCR; TCRdb keeps in-frame clones, though not all of them. The table records 100,000 to 150,000 clones, less than 90% of them present only once. Sequenced: peripheral blood. The receptors were sampled from a man at least 80 years old with active or convalescent COVID-19. Each CDR3 is given with its conserved first and last residue. Each record gives: CDR3 protein, CDR3 DNA, V gene, D gene, clone size, J gene. D genes are given only for firm matches. Where a row states a size, it is once, few, many or the class of an expanded clone; other rows omit it.

CASSPGQGGEQPQHF,TGTGCCAGTAGTCCGGGACAGGGAGGTGAACAGCCCCAGCATTTT,TRBV19,TRBD1,once,TRBJ1-5
CASRGRGGSTQYF,TGTGCCAGCAGGGGGCGGGGGGGGAGTACGCAGTATTTT,TRBV28,TRBD2,-,TRBJ2-3
CASSQAYGYTF,TGTGCCAGCAGCCAGGCCTATGGCTACACCTTC,TRBV2,-,-,TRBJ1-2
CASSQGVLASGSNEQFF,TGTGCCAGCAGCCAAGGAGTGCTCGCTAGCGGGAGCAATGAGCAGTTCTTC,TRBV3-1/TRBV3-2,TRBD2,-,TRBJ2-1
CASSFSRTGIQPQHF,TGTGCCAGCAGCTTTTCCCGGACAGGGATCCAGCCCCAGCATTTT,TRBV5-6,TRBD1,-,TRBJ1-5
CASRRRTQGIYTEAFF,TGTGCCAGTAGACGAAGGACACAGGGGATTTACACTGAAGCTTTCTTT,TRBV19,TRBD1,-,TRBJ1-1
CASTKVGRTEAFF,TGTGCCAGCACCAAAGTTGGGCGCACTGAAGCTTTCTTT,TRBV6-5,-,-,TRBJ1-1
CAWRGPGGRETQYF,TGTGCCTGGAGAGGTCCAGGGGGGCGAGAGACCCAGTACTTC,TRBV30,-,once,TRBJ2-5
CASSYSGRGSNQPQHF,TGTGCCAGCAGTTACTCGGGCAGGGGTAGCAATCAGCCCCAGCATTTT,TRBV6-5,-,-,TRBJ1-5
CASNLGSRADTQYF,TGTGCCAGCAATCTCGGGAGTCGGGCAGATACGCAGTATTTT,TRBV7-3,-,-,TRBJ2-3
CASSYSMLSATDTQYF,TGTGCCAGCAGTTACTCGATGCTAAGTGCTACAGATACGCAGTATTTT,TRBV6-2/TRBV6-3,-,-,TRBJ2-3
CATTQGALNTEAFF,TGTGCCACCACTCAGGGGGCGCTGAACACTGAAGCTTTCTTT,TRBV24-1,TRBD1,-,TRBJ1-1
CASSVQVYSNQPQHF,TGTGCCAGCAGTGTCCAGGTCTATAGCAATCAGCCCCAGCATTTT,TRBV2,-,-,TRBJ1-5
CASSLTTAGGRWDEQFF,TGTGCCAGCAGCTTAACTACCGCAGGTGGGAGGTGGGATGAGCAGTTCTTC,TRBV7-3,-,-,TRBJ2-1
CARSTDRATDNSPLHF,TGTGCCAGAAGCACGGACAGGGCCACTGACAATTCACCCCTCCACTTT,TRBV5-3,TRBD1,-,TRBJ1-6
CASRYATNEKLFF,TGTGCCAGCAGATATGCAACTAATGAAAAACTGTTTTTT,TRBV2,-,-,TRBJ1-4
CAWCTGRGNSPLHF,TGTGCCTGGTGCACGGGCAGGGGTAATTCACCCCTCCACTTT,TRBV30,-,-,TRBJ1-6
CASSPGGLSTGELFF,TGTGCCAGCAGCCCAGGGGGCTTGAGCACCGGGGAGCTGTTTTTT,TRBV5-4,TRBD1,once,TRBJ2-2
CASSYFGLAEIYNEQFF,TGTGCCAGCAGTTACTTCGGACTAGCGGAAATTTACAATGAGCAGTTCTTC,TRBV6-2/TRBV6-3,TRBD2,-,TRBJ2-1
CAWSLGGGDYQPQHF,TGTGCCTGGAGTCTCGGAGGTGGTGATTATCAGCCCCAGCATTTT,TRBV30,-,-,TRBJ1-5
CASSQQGPSSYNEQFF,TGTGCCAGCAGCCAACAGGGCCCCAGCTCCTACAATGAGCAGTTCTTC,TRBV4-2,-,-,TRBJ2-1
CASTLTGASNTEAFF,TGCGCCAGCACCCTGACAGGGGCCTCGAACACTGAAGCTTTCTTT,TRBV5-1,TRBD1,-,TRBJ1-1
CSGGDTDTQYF,TGCAGTGGGGGGGACACAGATACGCAGTATTTT,TRBV20-1,-,few,TRBJ2-3
CASSQQTRGTEAFF,TGCGCCAGCAGCCAACAGACCCGGGGCACTGAAGCTTTCTTT,TRBV4-1,-,-,TRBJ1-1
CASSRTGDTNEKLFF,TGTGCCAGTTCTCGGACAGGGGACACTAATGAAAAACTGTTTTTT,TRBV19,TRBD1,-,TRBJ1-4
CASSLQVYGYTF,TGTGCCAGCAGCTTACAGGTCTATGGCTACACCTTC,TRBV5-4,-,-,TRBJ1-2
CASSLATQGADTGELFF,TGCGCCAGCAGCTTGGCGACACAGGGGGCGGACACCGGGGAGCTGTTTTTT,TRBV5-1,TRBD1,-,TRBJ2-2
CASSLEPAGISYEQYF,TGCGCCAGCAGCTTGGAGCCAGCGGGTATCTCCTACGAGCAGTACTTC,TRBV5-1,-,-,TRBJ2-7
CASNAAGDDEQFF,TGTGCCAGCAACGCCGCAGGCGACGATGAGCAGTTCTTC,TRBV12-3/TRBV12-4,-,-,TRBJ2-1
CASSTSGRAGGEQYF,TGTGCCAGCAGCACGAGCGGGAGGGCTGGGGGAGAGCAGTACTTC,TRBV5-4,TRBD2,-,TRBJ2-7
CASSADSYGYTF,TGTGCCAGCAGTGCCGACTCCTATGGCTACACCTTC,TRBV2,-,-,TRBJ1-2
CATAVQSNTGELFF,TGTGCCACCGCCGTGCAGTCGAACACCGGGGAGCTGTTTTTT,TRBV10-3,-,-,TRBJ2-2
CASSWAGNYGYTF,TGTGCCAGCAGCTGGGCGGGGAACTATGGCTACACCTTC,TRBV5-6,-,-,TRBJ1-2
CASSLAGGDEQFF,TGTGCCAGCAGCTTAGCGGGGGGGGATGAGCAGTTCTTC,TRBV7-2,TRBD2,-,TRBJ2-1
CASSFTRPDTDTQYF,TGCGCCAGCAGCTTCACTAGGCCGGACACAGATACGCAGTATTTT,TRBV5-1,-,-,TRBJ2-3
CASSDLAGDHPRQQFF,TGTGCCAGCAGTGACTTAGCGGGGGACCATCCTCGTCAGCAGTTCTTC,TRBV6-1,TRBD2,-,TRBJ2-1
CASSLDSYNEQFF,TGTGCCAGCAGCTTAGACAGTTACAATGAGCAGTTCTTC,TRBV7-7,-,-,TRBJ2-1
CATMTGRGTEAFF,TGTGCCACCATGACAGGGCGAGGGACTGAAGCTTTCTTT,TRBV10-3,TRBD1,-,TRBJ1-1
CASSLSRQDGYTF,TGTGCCAGCAGCTTATCTCGACAGGACGGCTACACCTTC,TRBV7-9,-,-,TRBJ1-2
CASSLSRGDTEAFF,TGTGCCAGCAGTTTATCGCGGGGGGACACTGAAGCTTTCTTT,TRBV27,-,-,TRBJ1-1
CASSRVATNEKLFF,TGTGCCAGCAGTCGAGTTGCAACTAATGAAAAACTGTTTTTT,TRBV28,-,-,TRBJ1-4
CASSDLGSGDEQYF,TGTGCCAGTAGTGATCTGGGGTCAGGGGACGAGCAGTACTTC,TRBV19,-,-,TRBJ2-7
CASSLVQGAGETQYF,TGTGCCAGCAGCTTGGTACAGGGGGCCGGGGAGACCCAGTACTTC,TRBV7-3,TRBD1,-,TRBJ2-5
CASSSTGAGGYTF,TGTGCCAGCAGTTCGACAGGGGCGGGCGGCTACACCTTC,TRBV6-6,TRBD1,few,TRBJ1-2
CASTPTGGIYEQYF,TGTGCCAGCACCCCGACAGGGGGGATCTACGAGCAGTACTTC,TRBV6-5,TRBD1,-,TRBJ2-7
CASSYVSGLDNSPLHF,TGTGCCAGCAGCTATGTATCGGGTTTGGATAATTCACCCCTCCACTTT,TRBV5-5,-,-,TRBJ1-6
CAIERQGDYGYTF,TGTGCCATCGAACGACAGGGTGACTATGGCTACACCTTC,TRBV7-2,TRBD1,-,TRBJ1-2
CASSKLAGGNEQFF,TGTGCCAGCAGTAAACTAGCGGGAGGCAATGAGCAGTTCTTC,TRBV6-4,TRBD2,-,TRBJ2-1
CASSLGGVGGYTF,TGTGCCAGCAGCCTAGGGGGAGTGGGTGGCTACACCTTC,TRBV13,-,-,TRBJ1-2
CASSVFTGTDTQYF,TGTGCCAGCAGTGTTTTTACAGGCACAGATACGCAGTATTTT,TRBV2,-,-,TRBJ2-3
CASSARQGRSSGANVLTF,TGTGCCAGTAGTGCCCGACAGGGCCGGAGCTCTGGGGCCAACGTCCTGACTTTC,TRBV19,TRBD1,-,TRBJ2-6
CASSLTGGYGTDTQYF,TGTGCCAGCTCACTGACGGGGGGATACGGCACAGATACGCAGTATTTT,TRBV18,TRBD2,few,TRBJ2-3
CASSLAIQGQGETQYF,TGTGCCAGCAGCTTAGCAATACAGGGGCAAGGGGAGACCCAGTACTTC,TRBV7-9,TRBD1,-,TRBJ2-5
CASSEGAYTEAFF,TGTGCCAGCAGCGAGGGGGCGTACACTGAAGCTTTCTTT,TRBV9,TRBD1,-,TRBJ1-1